The 27 T cell receptor beta chains listed next were all sequenced from one sample in a study of identical twins. A single record per CDR3 protein comes from TCRdb applying MiXCR to the 5' RACE reads. The sample comprises roughly 1.6 million distinct CDR3 sequences, around 29% of which are singletons, and about 0.27% rests with the top ten. The sequencing input was cord blood. Receptor source: a newborn girl in good health.

As regards this clonotype: The junction departs from germline at one end; a sequencing error may be responsible. J is TRBJ2-2 and V is TRBV28; 9 nucleotides match TRBD2. The germline CDR1 and CDR2 sequences are MDHEN and SYDVKM. The CDR3 runs 16 residues. The CDR3 spells CVSSLLAGGATGELFF. In nucleotides, the CDR3 is TGTGTCAGCAGTTTACTTGCGGGAGGGGCCACCGGGGAGCTGTTTTTT.

The J gene is TRBJ2-2, the V gene TRBV4-1; perhaps TRBD1 as D (6 bases). The CDR3 sequence is 16 residues long. Deletions cut 2 bases from V and 0 bases from J, with 10 bases between. In germline, CDR1 is MGHRA, CDR2 YSYEKL. The chain's CDR3 is CASSQRDTPNTGELFF. CDR3 DNA sequence: TGCGCCAGCAGCCAACGGGACACCCCGAACACCGGGGAGCTGTTTTTT.

This clonotype was observed a handful of times. This chain joins TRBV3-1 and TRBJ2-5; 11 bases agree with TRBD2. CDR1 and CDR2 from the germline V gene are LGHDT and YNNKEL (reference sequence). The CDR3 contains 17 residues. V trimming: 0 bases; J trimming: 4 bases; junction bases outside the gene matches: 7. The CDR3 loop reads CASSQDRRLAGRETQYF. CDR3 sequence (DNA): TGTGCCAGCAGCCAAGATCGGAGACTAGCGGGAAGAGAGACCCAGTACTTC.

This clonotype showed up just a few times. The chain uses TRBV21-1 and TRBJ1-4. TRBV21-1 corresponds to a pseudogene. There are 17 residues in the CDR3. The CDR3 DNA sequence: TGTGCCAGCAGCAAAGTTGGCCCACTTGCAACTAATGAAAAACTGTTTTTT. It is translated as CASSKVGPLATNEKLFF.

As for this clonotype: Its ends do not fully match the called genes, so a read error is possible. V usage is TRBV6-2 or TRBV6-3 and J usage is TRBJ2-3; unclear D gene. The CDR3 covers 16 residues. The germline V gene has CDR1 MNHEY and CDR2 SVGEGT. Here the CDR3 reads CASCPRPHRSTDTLYF. The CDR3 DNA follows: TGTGCCAGCTGTCCTAGGCCCCATCGTAGCACAGATACGCTGTATTTT.

This clonotype has more than one count but fewer than ten. The V call is TRBV27, the J call TRBJ2-7; 11 positions agree with TRBD2. This CDR3 spans 15 amino acids. Trimming at V came to 5 bases and at J to 3 bases, leaving 6 bases not matched to a gene. Germline-derived CDR1 and CDR2 are MNHEY and SMNVEV (reference sequence). The CDR3 region is CASSVAGGPIYEQYF. CDR3 sequence (DNA): TGTGCCAGCAGTGTAGCGGGAGGGCCTATCTACGAGCAGTACTTC.

This clonotype was seen a few times. The chain employs TRBV25-1 and TRBJ1-4, with a possible D match to TRBD1 (6 bases). This CDR3 is built from 13 residues. V was pared by 8 bases and J by 5 bases, with 12 bases between. The germline V gene has CDR1 MGHDK and CDR2 SYGVNS. In nucleotides, the CDR3 is TGTGCCAGCGGAGGACAGCTCAATGAAAAACTGTTTTTT. Translation gives CASGGQLNEKLFF. The full variable domain, completed using reference TRBV25-1 and TRBJ1-4, is EADIYQTPRYLVIGTGKKITLECSQTMGHDKMYWYQQDPGMELHLIHYSYGVNSTEKGDLSSESTVSRIRTEHFPLTLESARPSHTSQYLCASGGQLNEKLFFGSGTQLSVL.

The chain couples TRBV5-1 to TRBJ2-1; D perhaps matches TRBD1 (6 bases). Germline V gene sequence: CDR1 SGHRS, CDR2 YFSETQ. V lost 0 bases to trimming and J lost 9 bases, with 7 bases between them. The CDR3 has 12 residues. The CDR3 DNA is TGCGCCAGCAGCTTGGAGGGGGTTGAGCAGTTCTTC. Translation gives CASSLEGVEQFF.

The chain joins TRBV5-1 to TRBJ1-4; D is uncertain. The germline CDR1 and CDR2 sequences are SGHRS and YFSETQ. Trimming removed 2 bases from V and 4 bases from J, with 6 bases in between. The CDR3 is 13 amino acids. In DNA form, the CDR3 reads TGCGCCAGCAGCTTCGATCATAATGAAAAACTGTTTTTT. It translates to CASSFDHNEKLFF.

The chain couples TRBV29-1 to TRBJ2-2; the match to TRBD1 covers 8 bases. The V gene's germline CDR1 is SQVTM and CDR2 ANQGSEA. This CDR3 is built from 15 residues. Losses at the gene ends were 6 bases for V and 4 bases for J; bases not matched to a gene: 10. The CDR3 sequence is CSVSLGQGSTGELFF. Written as DNA, the CDR3 is TGCAGCGTGTCCTTAGGACAGGGATCCACCGGGGAGCTGTTTTTT.

This clonotype was seen repeatedly, ten times or more. The rearrangement uses TRBV12-3 or TRBV12-4 and TRBJ2-7; 9 bases align to TRBD1. Trimming removed 4 bases from V and 2 bases from J; junction bases left unmatched: 3. The length of the CDR3 is 14 residues. The CDR3 region is CASSSGTGPYEQYF. In nucleotides, the CDR3 is TGTGCCAGCAGTTCCGGGACAGGGCCCTACGAGCAGTACTTC.

This clonotype was counted only a few times. The chain recombines TRBV25-1 with TRBJ1-4; TRBD1 might be the D (6 bases). CDR1 is MGHDK, CDR2 SYGVNS, per germline. The CDR3 is 17 residues long. Between the trimmed V and J ends, which lost 3 bases and 7 bases, there was a span of 21 bases. This CDR3 is CASSDPTSTGHGEKLFF. The CDR3 coding sequence is TGTGCCAGCAGTGATCCCACCTCGACAGGCCATGGTGAAAAACTGTTTTTT.

This clonotype was picked up a small number of times. The V call is TRBV10-2, the J call TRBJ2-1; 15 positions match TRBD2. The V segment lost 7 bases and the J segment 5 bases; nucleotides outside the gene matches: 6. There are 16 residues in the CDR3. The germline V gene encodes CDR1 WSHSY and CDR2 SAAADI. The CDR3 coding sequence is TGCGCCAGCACCGAGGGACTAGCGGGAGGTAACAATGAGCAGTTCTTC. It specifies CASTEGLAGGNNEQFF.

This clonotype was counted only a few times. This chain connects TRBV4-2 to TRBJ2-1; the match to TRBD2 covers 7 bases. CDR3 size: 16 residues. The ends lost 0 bases at V and 5 bases at J; junction bases unmatched: 7. The V gene's germline CDR1 is LGHNA and CDR2 YNFKEQ. The CDR3 coding sequence is TGTGCCAGCAGCCAAGAAGTTCCCAGCGGGGACAATGAGCAGTTCTTC. Its translation: CASSQEVPSGDNEQFF.

This clonotype was seen ten or more times. The chain links TRBV20-1 to TRBJ2-5; unclear D gene. CDR3 length: 13 amino acids. Germline lookup yields CDR1 DFQATT and CDR2 SNEGSKA (reference sequence). V gave up 5 bases and J gave up 5 bases, with 15 bases separating them. The CDR3 nucleotides are TGCAGTGCTCCACACTCAAGACCGGAGACCCAGTACTTC. Translation: CSAPHSRPETQYF.

The genes are TRBV27 and TRBJ1-5; D uncertain. Germline V gene sequence: CDR1 MNHEY, CDR2 SMNVEV (reference sequence). Trimming left V 2 bases short and J 3 bases short, with 5 bases between. The CDR3 runs to 13 residues. Here the CDR3 reads CASSLAHNQPQHF. The DNA of the CDR3 is TGTGCCAGCAGTTTAGCCCACAATCAGCCCCAGCATTTT.

This rearrangement joins TRBV12-3 or TRBV12-4 to TRBJ1-1; 7 nucleotides line up with TRBD1. The J segment lost 5 bases and the V segment lost 1 base, leaving 4 bases of the junction unmatched. The CDR3 covers 14 residues. The CDR3, as DNA: TGTGCCAGCAGTTTAGGGGTACAGGGGACTGAAGCTTTCTTT. Translation: CASSLGVQGTEAFF.

The rearrangement uses TRBV28 and TRBJ2-5; D possibly matches TRBD1 or TRBD2 (5 bases each). The end of the DNA aligns better with TRBJ2-7, so the J call may be wrong. The length of the CDR3 is 14 residues. Germline assignment: CDR1 MDHEN and CDR2 SYDVKM. In nucleotides, the CDR3 is TGTGCCAGCAGGCCCAGTATGGTGAGGGGCGAGCAGTACTTC. Residues: CASRPSMVRGEQYF.

This clonotype was detected only a few times. This chain uses TRBV5-1 with TRBJ2-7, with D tentatively TRBD1 (6 bases). Germline V gives CDR1 SGHRS, CDR2 YFSETQ. Trimming shortened V by 1 base and J by 2 bases, and 19 bases separated the two germline ends. This CDR3 comprises 17 residues. CDR3 DNA: TGCGCCAGCAGCTTGATTGGGGGCTCTAACAAGGCCTACGAGCAGTACTTC. Its protein product is CASSLIGGSNKAYEQYF.

The chain has TRBV12-3 or TRBV12-4 and TRBJ2-1; 9 nucleotides match TRBD2. The V gene end was trimmed by 6 bases and the J gene end by 3 bases; junction bases not matched to a gene: 12. The CDR3 contains 17 residues. Here the CDR3 DNA reads TGTGCCAGCAGCCTTTTACCCGGACTAGCGAACTACAATGAGCAGTTCTTC. Translating gives CASSLLPGLANYNEQFF.

The chain uses TRBV5-1 and TRBJ2-7, with D possibly TRBD2 on 5 matching bases. V was trimmed by 1 base and J by 2 bases, leaving 16 bases between them. The CDR3 is 16 residues long. Germline CDR1 is SGHRS and CDR2 is YFSETQ. The CDR3 DNA follows: TGCGCCAGCAGCTTGTCTTCCAGCGGAAAAACCTACGAGCAGTACTTC. It codes for CASSLSSSGKTYEQYF.

The CDR3 DNA follows: TGTGCCAGCAGTGAAAGTGGGGACAACTATGGCTACACCTTC. It is translated as CASSESGDNYGYTF. The chain employs TRBV2 and TRBJ1-2, with D possibly matching TRBD1 (5 bases). Germline V gene sequence: CDR1 SNHLY, CDR2 FYNNEI. The CDR3 runs 14 residues. V was cut by 2 bases and J by 2 bases, with 9 bases left in between.

The CDR3: CASSLSKLAGGRINYNEQFF. The CDR3 DNA reads as TGTGCCAGCAGTTTATCAAAACTAGCGGGAGGGCGGATAAACTACAATGAGCAGTTCTTC. The rearrangement links TRBV28 to TRBJ2-1; 13 bases line up with TRBD2. The ends lost 1 base at V and 3 bases at J; junction bases unmatched: 12. The CDR3 length is 20 residues. The V gene's germline CDR1 is MDHEN and CDR2 SYDVKM.

There are a few counts of this clonotype. The J gene is TRBJ2-1, the V gene TRBV6-5; 7 bases fit TRBD1. The CDR3 consists of 14 residues. In germline, CDR1 is MNHEY, CDR2 SVGAGI. V dropped 2 bases and J dropped 7; count of bases not matched to a gene: 5. CDR3 coding DNA: TGTGCCAGCAGTTACGAGACAGGGAATAATGAGCAGTTCTTC. Encoded protein: CASSYETGNNEQFF.

This clonotype was seen a handful of times. The J gene is TRBJ1-2, the V gene TRBV24-1; 9 nucleotides match TRBD1. V shed 10 bases, J shed 2 bases, and the junction held 10 bases outside the gene matches. The CDR3 has 15 amino acids. Germline CDR1 and CDR2: KGHDR and SFDVKD. The CDR3, as DNA: TGTGCCACAAACCCGGGACAGGGTTCGAACTATGGCTACACCTTC. Translating it yields CATNPGQGSNYGYTF.

V usage is TRBV7-2 and J usage is TRBJ2-2; D is uncertain. The CDR3 spans 15 residues. V was shortened by 0 bases and J by 5 bases, with 10 bases between the two germline ends. CDR1 is SGHTA, CDR2 FQGNSA, per germline. The CDR3 nucleotides read TGTGCCAGCAGCTTAGCGCTAGTATGGACCGGGGAGCTGTTTTTT. It specifies CASSLALVWTGELFF.

The chain couples TRBV29-1 to TRBJ2-1; a possible D gene is TRBD2 (5 bases). Between the trimmed V and J ends, which lost 5 bases and 1 base, there was a span of 15 bases. CDR3 length: 15 residues. Looked up from germline, CDR1 is SQVTM and CDR2 is ANQGSEA. The CDR3 protein is CSVTLRRKSYNEQFF. DNA of the CDR3: TGCAGCGTTACATTAAGGAGGAAGTCCTACAATGAGCAGTTCTTC.